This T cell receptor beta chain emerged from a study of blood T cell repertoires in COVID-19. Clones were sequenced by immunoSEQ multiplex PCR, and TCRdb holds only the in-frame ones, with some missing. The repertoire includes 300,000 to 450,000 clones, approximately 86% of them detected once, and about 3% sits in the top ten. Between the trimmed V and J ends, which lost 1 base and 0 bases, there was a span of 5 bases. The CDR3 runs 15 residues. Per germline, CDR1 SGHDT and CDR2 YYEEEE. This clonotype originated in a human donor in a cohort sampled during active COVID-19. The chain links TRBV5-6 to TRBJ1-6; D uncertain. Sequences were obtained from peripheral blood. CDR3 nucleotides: TGTGCCAGCAGCTTGTGGAGCTCCTATAATTCACCCCTCCACTTT. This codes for CASSLWSSYNSPLHF.